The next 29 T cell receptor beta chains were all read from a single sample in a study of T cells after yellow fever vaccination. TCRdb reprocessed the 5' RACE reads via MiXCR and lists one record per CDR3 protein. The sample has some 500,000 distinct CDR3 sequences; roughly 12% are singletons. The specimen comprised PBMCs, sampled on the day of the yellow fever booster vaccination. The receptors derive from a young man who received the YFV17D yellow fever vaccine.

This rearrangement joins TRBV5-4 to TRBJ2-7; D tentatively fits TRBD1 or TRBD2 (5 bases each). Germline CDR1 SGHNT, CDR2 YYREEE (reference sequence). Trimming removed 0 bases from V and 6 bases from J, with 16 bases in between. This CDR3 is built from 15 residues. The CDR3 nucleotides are TGTGCCAGCAGCTTGGGCACCGGGACCACTCTCGAGCAGTACTTC. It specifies CASSLGTGTTLEQYF.

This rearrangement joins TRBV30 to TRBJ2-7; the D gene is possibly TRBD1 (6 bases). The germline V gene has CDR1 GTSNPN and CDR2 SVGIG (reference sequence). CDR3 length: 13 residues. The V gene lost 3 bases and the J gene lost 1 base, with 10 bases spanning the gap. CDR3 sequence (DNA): TGTGCCTGGAGCTCCGGACAGTCCTACGAGCAGTACTTC. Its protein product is CAWSSGQSYEQYF.

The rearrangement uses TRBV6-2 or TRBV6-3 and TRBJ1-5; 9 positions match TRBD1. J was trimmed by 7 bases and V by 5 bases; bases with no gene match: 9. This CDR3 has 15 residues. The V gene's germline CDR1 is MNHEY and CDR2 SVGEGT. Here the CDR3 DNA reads TGTGCCAGCAGTCTCGTCCCGGGACAGGGACAGCCCCAGCATTTT. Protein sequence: CASSLVPGQGQPQHF.

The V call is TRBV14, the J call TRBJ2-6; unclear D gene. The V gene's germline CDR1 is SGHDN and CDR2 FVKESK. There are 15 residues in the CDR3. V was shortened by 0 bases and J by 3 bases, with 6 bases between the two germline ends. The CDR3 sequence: CASSQDLGGANVLTF. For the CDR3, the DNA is TGTGCCAGCAGCCAAGATCTCGGTGGGGCCAACGTCCTGACTTTC.

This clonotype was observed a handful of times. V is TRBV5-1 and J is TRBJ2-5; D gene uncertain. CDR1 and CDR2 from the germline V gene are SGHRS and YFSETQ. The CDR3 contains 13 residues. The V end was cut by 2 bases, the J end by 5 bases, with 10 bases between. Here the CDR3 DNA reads TGCGCCAGCAGCTTTTGGGCAGAGGAGACCCAGTACTTC. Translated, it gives CASSFWAEETQYF.

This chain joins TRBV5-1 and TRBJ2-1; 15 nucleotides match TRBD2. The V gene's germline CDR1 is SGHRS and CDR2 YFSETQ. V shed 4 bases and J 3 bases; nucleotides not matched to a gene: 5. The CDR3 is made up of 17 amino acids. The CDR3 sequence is CASSGGLAGGGYNEQFF. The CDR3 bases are TGCGCCAGCAGCGGGGGACTAGCGGGAGGTGGCTACAATGAGCAGTTCTTC.

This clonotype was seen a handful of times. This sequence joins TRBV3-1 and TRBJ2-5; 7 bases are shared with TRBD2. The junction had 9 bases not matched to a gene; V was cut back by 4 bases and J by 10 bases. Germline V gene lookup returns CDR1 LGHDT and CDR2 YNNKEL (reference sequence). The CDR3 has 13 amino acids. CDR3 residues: CASSPPSGGNQYF. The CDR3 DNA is TGTGCCAGCAGCCCACCTAGCGGTGGAAACCAGTACTTC.

CDR3 DNA: TGCGCCGTCGAGGGACAGCTCTACGAGCAGTACTTC. Protein sequence: CAVEGQLYEQYF. The rearrangement uses TRBV10-2 and TRBJ2-7, with 7 bases lining up with TRBD1. CDR1 is WSHSY, CDR2 SAAADI, per germline. Trimming took 11 bases from V and 3 from J; bases not matched to a gene: 7. CDR3 size: 12 residues.

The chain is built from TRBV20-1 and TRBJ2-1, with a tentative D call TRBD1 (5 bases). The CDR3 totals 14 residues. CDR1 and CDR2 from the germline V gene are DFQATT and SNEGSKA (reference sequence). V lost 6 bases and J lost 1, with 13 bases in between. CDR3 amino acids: CSAARGFSYNEQFF. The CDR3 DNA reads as TGCAGTGCCGCAAGGGGCTTTTCCTACAATGAGCAGTTCTTC.

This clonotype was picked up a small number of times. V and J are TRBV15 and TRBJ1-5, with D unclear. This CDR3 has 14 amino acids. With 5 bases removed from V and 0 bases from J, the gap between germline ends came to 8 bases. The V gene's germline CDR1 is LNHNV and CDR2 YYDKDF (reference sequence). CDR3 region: CATSSPYSNQPQHF. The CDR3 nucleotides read TGTGCCACCAGCTCCCCCTATAGCAATCAGCCCCAGCATTTT.

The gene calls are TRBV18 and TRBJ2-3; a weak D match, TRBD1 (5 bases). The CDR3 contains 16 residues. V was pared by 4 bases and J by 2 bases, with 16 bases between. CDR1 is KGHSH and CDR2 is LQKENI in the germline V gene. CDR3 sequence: CASSRYQQGTTDTQYF. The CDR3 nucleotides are TGTGCCAGCTCACGATACCAGCAGGGCACCACAGATACGCAGTATTTT.

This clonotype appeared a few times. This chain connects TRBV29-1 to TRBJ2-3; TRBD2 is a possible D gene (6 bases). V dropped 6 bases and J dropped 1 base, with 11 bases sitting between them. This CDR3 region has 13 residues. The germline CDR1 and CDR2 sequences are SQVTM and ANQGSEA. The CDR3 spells CSVATRGTDTQYF. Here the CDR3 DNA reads TGCAGCGTGGCGACTAGAGGCACAGATACGCAGTATTTT.

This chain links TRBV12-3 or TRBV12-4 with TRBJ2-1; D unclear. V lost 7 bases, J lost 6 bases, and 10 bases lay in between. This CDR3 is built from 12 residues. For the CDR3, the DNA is TGTGCCAGCACCTTCGACGGCAATGAGCAGTTCTTC. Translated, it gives CASTFDGNEQFF.

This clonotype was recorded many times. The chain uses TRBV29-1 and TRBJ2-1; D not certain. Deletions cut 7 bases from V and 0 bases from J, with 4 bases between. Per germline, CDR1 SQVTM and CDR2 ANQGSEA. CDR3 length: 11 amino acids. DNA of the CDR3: TGCAGCGGGGACTCCTACAATGAGCAGTTCTTC. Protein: CSGDSYNEQFF.

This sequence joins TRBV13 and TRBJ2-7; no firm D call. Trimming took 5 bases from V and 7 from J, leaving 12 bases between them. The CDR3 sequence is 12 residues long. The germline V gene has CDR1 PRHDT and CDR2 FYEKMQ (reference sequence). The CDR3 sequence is CASSRRTEEQYF. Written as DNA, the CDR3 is TGTGCCAGCAGCCGTCGGACGGAGGAGCAGTACTTC.

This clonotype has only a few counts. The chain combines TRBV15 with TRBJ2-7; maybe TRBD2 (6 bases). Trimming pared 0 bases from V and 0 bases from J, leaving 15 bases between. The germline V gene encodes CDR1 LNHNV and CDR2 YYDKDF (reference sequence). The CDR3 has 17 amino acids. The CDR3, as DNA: TGTGCCACCAGCAGAGATCTGGGTAGTAGCGGCTCCTACGAGCAGTACTTC. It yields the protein CATSRDLGSSGSYEQYF.

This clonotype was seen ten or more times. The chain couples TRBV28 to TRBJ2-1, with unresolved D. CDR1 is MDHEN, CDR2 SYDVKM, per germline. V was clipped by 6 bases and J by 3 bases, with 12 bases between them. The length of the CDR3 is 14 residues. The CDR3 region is CASRRSESYNEQFF. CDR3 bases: TGTGCCAGCAGACGGAGCGAGAGCTACAATGAGCAGTTCTTC.

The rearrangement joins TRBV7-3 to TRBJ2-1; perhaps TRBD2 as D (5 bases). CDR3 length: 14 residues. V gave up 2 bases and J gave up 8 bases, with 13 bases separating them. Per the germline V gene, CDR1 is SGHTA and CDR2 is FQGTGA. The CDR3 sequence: CASSLLPSRDEQFF. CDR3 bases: TGTGCCAGCAGCTTACTCCCTAGCAGAGATGAGCAGTTCTTC.

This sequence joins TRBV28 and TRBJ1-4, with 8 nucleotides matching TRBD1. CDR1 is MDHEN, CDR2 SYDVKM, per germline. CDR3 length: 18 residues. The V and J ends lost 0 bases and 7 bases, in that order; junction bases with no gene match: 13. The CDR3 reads CASSLWDAVGQDGEKLFF. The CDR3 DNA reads TGTGCCAGCAGTTTATGGGACGCCGTGGGACAGGACGGTGAAAAACTGTTTTTT.

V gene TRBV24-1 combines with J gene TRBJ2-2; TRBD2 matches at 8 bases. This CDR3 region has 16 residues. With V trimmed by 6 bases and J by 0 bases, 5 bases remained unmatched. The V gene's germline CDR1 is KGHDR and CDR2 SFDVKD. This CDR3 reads CATSHSGAANTGELFF. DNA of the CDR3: TGTGCCACCAGTCATAGCGGGGCCGCGAACACCGGGGAGCTGTTTTTT.

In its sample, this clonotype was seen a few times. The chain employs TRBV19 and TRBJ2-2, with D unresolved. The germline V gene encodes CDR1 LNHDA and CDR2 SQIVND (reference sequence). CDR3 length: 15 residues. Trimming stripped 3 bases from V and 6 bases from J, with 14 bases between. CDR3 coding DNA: TGTGCCAGTAGTATCCTTGCCGCCGGGTCCGGGGAGCTGTTTTTT. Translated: CASSILAAGSGELFF.

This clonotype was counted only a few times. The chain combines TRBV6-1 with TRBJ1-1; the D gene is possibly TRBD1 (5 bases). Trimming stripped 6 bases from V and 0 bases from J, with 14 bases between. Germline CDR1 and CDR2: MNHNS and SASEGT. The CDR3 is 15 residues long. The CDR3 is CASRKEEGMNTEAFF. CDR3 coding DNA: TGTGCCAGCAGGAAGGAGGAGGGGATGAACACTGAAGCTTTCTTT.

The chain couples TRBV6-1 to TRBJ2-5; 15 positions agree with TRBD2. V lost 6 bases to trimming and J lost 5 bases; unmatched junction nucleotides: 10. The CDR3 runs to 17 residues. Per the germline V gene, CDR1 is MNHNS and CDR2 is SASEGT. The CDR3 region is CASSGLAGGPGVETQYF. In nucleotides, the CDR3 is TGTGCCAGCAGCGGACTAGCGGGAGGGCCAGGCGTGGAGACCCAGTACTTC.

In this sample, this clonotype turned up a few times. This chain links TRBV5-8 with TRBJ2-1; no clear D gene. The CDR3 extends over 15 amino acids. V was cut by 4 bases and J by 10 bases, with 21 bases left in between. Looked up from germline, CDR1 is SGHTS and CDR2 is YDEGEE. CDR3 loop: CASSPRMENANEQFF. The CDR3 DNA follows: TGTGCCAGCAGCCCCCGAATGGAAAATGCAAACGAGCAGTTCTTC.

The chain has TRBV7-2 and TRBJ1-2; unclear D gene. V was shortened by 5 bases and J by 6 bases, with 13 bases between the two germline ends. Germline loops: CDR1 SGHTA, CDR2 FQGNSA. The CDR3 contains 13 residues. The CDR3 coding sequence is TGTGCCAGCAGCCAAGACCGGGCGCATGGCTACACCTTC. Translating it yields CASSQDRAHGYTF.

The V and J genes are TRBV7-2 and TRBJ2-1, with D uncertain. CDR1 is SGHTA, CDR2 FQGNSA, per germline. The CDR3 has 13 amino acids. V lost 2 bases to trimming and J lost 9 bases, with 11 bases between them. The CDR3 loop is CASSLSGPGEQFF. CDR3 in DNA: TGTGCCAGCAGCTTATCCGGGCCCGGTGAGCAGTTCTTC.

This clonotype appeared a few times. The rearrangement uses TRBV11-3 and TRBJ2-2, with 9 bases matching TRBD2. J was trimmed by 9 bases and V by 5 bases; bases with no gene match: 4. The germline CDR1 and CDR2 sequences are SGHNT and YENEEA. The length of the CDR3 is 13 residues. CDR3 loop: CASSRTSERELFF. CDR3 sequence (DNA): TGTGCCAGCAGCCGGACTAGCGAGCGGGAGCTGTTTTTT.

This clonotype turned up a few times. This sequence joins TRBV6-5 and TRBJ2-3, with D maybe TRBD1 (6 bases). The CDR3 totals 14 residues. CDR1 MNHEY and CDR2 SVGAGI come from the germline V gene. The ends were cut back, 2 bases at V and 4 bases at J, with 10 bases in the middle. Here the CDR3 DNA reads TGTGCCAGCAGTTACGGACCAGGGGCAGATACGCAGTATTTT. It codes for CASSYGPGADTQYF.

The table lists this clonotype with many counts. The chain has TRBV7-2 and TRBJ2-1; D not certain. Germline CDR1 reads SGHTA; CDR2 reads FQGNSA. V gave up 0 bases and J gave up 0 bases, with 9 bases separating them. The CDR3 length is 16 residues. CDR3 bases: TGTGCCAGCAGCTTAGCGGGCCTGAGCTCCTACAATGAGCAGTTCTTC. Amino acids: CASSLAGLSSYNEQFF. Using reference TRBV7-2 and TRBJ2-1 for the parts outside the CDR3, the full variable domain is GAGVSQSPSNKVTEKGKDVELRCDPISGHTALYWYRQSLGQGLEFLIYFQGNSAPDKSGLPSDRFSAERTGGSVSTLTIQRTQQEDSAVYLCASSLAGLSSYNEQFFGPGTRLTVL.